Listed below are T cell receptor beta chains from one sample, sequenced in a study of blood T cell repertoires in COVID-19. Sequencing was performed with immunoSEQ multiplex PCR; in TCRdb, only in-frame clones are kept and a portion is missing. The repertoire holds about 46,000 clones, approximately 85% seen once, with roughly 14% in the top ten. Sequencing was carried out using peripheral blood. These receptors were obtained from a human donor in a cohort sampled during active COVID-19. The donor label of this sample is uncertain. Both conserved end residues are part of each CDR3. The D gene is left open where the match is weak. Not all rows give a size; the values are once, few, many and, for expanded clones, a class.

TRBJ1-2 TRBV10-3 few TRBD1 16 TGTGCCATCAGTGGTGTTACGGGACAGGGAAACTATGGCTACACCTTC CAISGVTGQGNYGYTF
TRBJ2-5 TRBV27 NA NA 14 TGTGCCAGCAGTTTAAGCGGTTCGGGAGAGACCCAGTACTTC CASSLSGSGETQYF
TRBJ1-3 TRBV3-1/TRBV3-2 NA NA 12 TGTGCCAGCAGCCAAGCGGAGCGGACCATATATTTT CASSQAERTIYF
TRBJ2-7 TRBV10-3 NA NA 13 TGTGCCATCAGTGCCGGGGTAGAGTACGAGCAGTACTTC CAISAGVEYEQYF
TRBJ1-2 TRBV6-5 NA TRBD1 15 TGTGCCAGCAGTACGTCCCAGGGGGCGACCTATGGCTACACCTTC CASSTSQGATYGYTF
TRBJ2-7 TRBV28 NA NA 12 TGTGCCAGCATCGGTAGCTCCTACGAGCAGTACTTC CASIGSSYEQYF
TRBJ2-7 TRBV2 NA TRBD1 13 TGTGCCAGCAGGGGGGACAGCTTTATCGAGCAGTACTTC CASRGDSFIEQYF
TRBJ2-3 TRBV19 NA TRBD2 16 TGTGCCAGTAGTGCCGCGCTAGCGGGGGGGACAGATACGCAGTATTTT CASSAALAGGTDTQYF
TRBJ2-5 TRBV9 NA TRBD2 12 TGTGCCAGCAGCGCGGGGGGGGAGACCCAGTACTTC CASSAGGETQYF
TRBJ1-5 TRBV6-5 NA TRBD1 14 TGTGCCAGCAGACAGGGGATTAGCAATCAGCCCCAGCATTTT CASRQGISNQPQHF
TRBJ2-2 TRBV7-2 NA TRBD2 15 TGTGCCAGCAGCTTCGGGGGGGCGAACACCGGGGAGCTGTTTTTT CASSFGGANTGELFF
TRBJ1-3 TRBV19 NA NA 15 TGTGCCAGTAGCACCCCCGGGATTGCCGGAAACACCATATATTTT CASSTPGIAGNTIYF
TRBJ1-1 TRBV14 once NA 15 TGTGCCAGCAGCGATTCAGGTCTTTCCGACACTGAAGCTTTCTTT CASSDSGLSDTEAFF
TRBJ1-2 TRBV2 NA NA 14 TGTGCCAGCAGGGAACAGGGTGGCGGCTATGGCTACACCTTC CASREQGGGYGYTF
TRBJ1-2 TRBV7-3 NA NA 18 TGTGCCAGCAGCCCCCGGGCCCACGGACGGGAAGCTAACTATGGCTACACCTTC CASSPRAHGREANYGYTF
TRBJ1-1 TRBV5-4 NA TRBD1 15 TGTGCCAGCAGCTTATACAGGGGGGTGAACACTGAAGCTTTCTTT CASSLYRGVNTEAFF
TRBJ1-6 TRBV28 NA NA 17 TGTGCCAGCAGTTTAAGTTATGTTAGGACACGAAATTCACCCCTCCACTTT CASSLSYVRTRNSPLHF
TRBJ1-1 TRBV6-5 NA NA 13 TGTGCCAGCATCCAAGACGCGGCCACTGAAGCTTTCTTT CASIQDAATEAFF
TRBJ2-3 TRBV3-1/TRBV3-2 once NA 14 TGTGCCAGCAGGGCCGGGACTAGCACAGATACGCAGTATTTT CASRAGTSTDTQYF
TRBJ1-3 TRBV11-3 NA NA 14 TGTGCCAGCAGGCACAGAGACTCTGGAAACACCATATATTTT CASRHRDSGNTIYF
TRBJ2-2 TRBV5-1 NA NA 14 TGCGCCAGCAGCTTGGCAGGGTACACCGGGGAGCTGTTTTTT CASSLAGYTGELFF
TRBJ1-1 TRBV11-2 NA NA 14 TGTGCCAGCACCCAGGGCGCAGGGAGGGCTGAAGCTTTCTTT CASTQGAGRAEAFF
TRBJ2-7 TRBV25-1 NA NA 15 TGTGCCAGCAGCGAAACAGGTATAAGCTCCTACGAGCAGTACTTC CASSETGISSYEQYF
TRBJ1-2 TRBV12-3/TRBV12-4 once NA 13 TGTGCCAGCAGTTTAACAGGGAGCTATGGCTACACCTTC CASSLTGSYGYTF
TRBJ2-7 TRBV4-2 NA TRBD2 16 TGTGCCAGCAGCCCCTCGACTAGCGGGGGCTCCTACGAGCAGTACTTC CASSPSTSGGSYEQYF
TRBJ1-5 TRBV7-7 NA NA 14 TGTGCTAGCAGCGCAGTGGAGCTAAGTCAGCCCCAGCATTTT CASSAVELSQPQHF
TRBJ1-5 TRBV20-1 NA NA 20 TGCAGTGCTAGTACCGGGTTTGTAGGGAGGGGCTCGAGTGGCAATCAGCCCCAGCATTTT CSASTGFVGRGSSGNQPQHF
TRBJ1-1 TRBV2 once TRBD1 14 TGTGCCAGCACCGGGACAGGGGATGGGTGGGGGGCTTTCTTT CASTGTGDGWGAFF
TRBJ2-4 TRBV5-4 NA NA 16 TGTGCCAGCAGCTTTTCTGCGGGACGCCTCAAAAACATTCAGTACTTC CASSFSAGRLKNIQYF
TRBJ1-6 TRBV6-2/TRBV6-3 few NA 15 TGTGCCAGCAGTTATTTAATCGGGGGTCGATCACCCCTCCACTTT CASSYLIGGRSPLHF
TRBJ2-7 TRBV5-5 NA TRBD1 15 TGTGCCAGCAGCTTTGGGACAGACGGAACCTACGAGCAGTACTTC CASSFGTDGTYEQYF
TRBJ2-5 TRBV5-1 once TRBD2 15 TGCGCCAGCAGCTCAGCGGGGCCCATCCAAGAGACCCAGTACTTC CASSSAGPIQETQYF
TRBJ2-1 TRBV10-3 NA TRBD2 12 TGTGCCACCGGGGGGGGCCCCAGAGAGCAGTTCTTC CATGGGPREQFF
TRBJ2-7 TRBV18 once TRBD2 17 TGTGCCAGCTCACGCCCCGGACTAGCGGGGGCCGGCTACGAGCAGTACTTC CASSRPGLAGAGYEQYF
TRBJ2-3 TRBV9 once NA 14 TGTGCCAGCAGCGTCCGGTCGGGGACAGATACGCAGTATTTT CASSVRSGTDTQYF
TRBJ1-5 TRBV7-8 NA NA 15 TGTGCCAGCAGCTTAGCGAGAGGGGGTTATCAGCCCCAGCATTTT CASSLARGGYQPQHF
TRBJ2-1 TRBV19 few TRBD2 12 TGTGCCAGTTTGGGACTAGCGGGGGGTCAGTTCTTC CASLGLAGGQFF
TRBJ2-1 TRBV19 NA TRBD2 14 TGTGCCAGTGGTAGCGGGATATATTACAATGAGCAGTTCTTC CASGSGIYYNEQFF
TRBJ2-1 TRBV12-1 NA NA 15 TGTGCCAGCAGCTTTGCCGAGGTGGCTTACAATGAGCAGTTCTTC CASSFAEVAYNEQFF
TRBJ2-1 TRBV9 once NA 14 TGTGCCAGCAGCGTAGACTCGCGGGTACGAGAGCAGTTCTTC CASSVDSRVREQFF
TRBJ1-3 TRBV4-1 NA NA 16 TGCGCCAGCAGCCAGGGAGACATTCACTCTGGAAACACCATATATTTT CASSQGDIHSGNTIYF
TRBJ2-5 TRBV2 NA NA 13 TGTGCCAGCAGAACGGTGACACAAGAGACCCAGTACTTC CASRTVTQETQYF
TRBJ2-2 TRBV2 NA NA 15 TGTGCCAGCAGTGAAGTCAATCCGAACACCGGGGAGCTGTTTTTT CASSEVNPNTGELFF
TRBJ2-7 TRBV30 NA NA 14 TGTGCCTGGAGTGAGGGCAGGGAAACCTACGAGCAGTACTTC CAWSEGRETYEQYF
TRBJ1-4 TRBV4-1 few TRBD1 15 TGCGCCAGCAGGCCTGTGGGGGACAGGAATGAAAAACTGTTTTTT CASRPVGDRNEKLFF
TRBJ2-3 TRBV7-3 once NA 13 TGTGCCAGCAGCTTAGCTGACTTAGATACGCAGTATTTT CASSLADLDTQYF
TRBJ1-1 TRBV5-6 NA NA 14 TGTGCCAGCAGCTGGAGGTCAGTGAACACTGAAGCTTTCTTT CASSWRSVNTEAFF
TRBJ2-1 TRBV2 NA TRBD2 15 TGTGCCAGCAGTACTAGCGGGGGGGCCCCCAATGAGCAGTTCTTC CASSTSGGAPNEQFF
TRBJ1-2 TRBV6-2/TRBV6-3 NA TRBD1 15 TGTGCCAGCAGCGCTCAGTTACAGGGGGTGCTCGGCTACACCTTC CASSAQLQGVLGYTF
TRBJ2-2 TRBV15 NA TRBD1 17 TGTGCCACCAGCAGAATACGGACAGGGGCCAGCGCCGGGGAGCTGTTTTTT CATSRIRTGASAGELFF
TRBJ2-1 TRBV6-5 NA TRBD2 15 TGTGCCAGCAGTATAAGCGGGAGCTCCTACAATGAGCAGTTCTTC CASSISGSSYNEQFF
TRBJ1-2 TRBV28 NA NA 13 TGTGCCAGCAGCGGGGACACTAACTATGGCTACACCTTC CASSGDTNYGYTF
TRBJ2-3 TRBV19 NA NA 15 TGTGCCAGTAGTATGGGACTGGGATTTACAGATACGCAGTATTTT CASSMGLGFTDTQYF
TRBJ1-3 TRBV6-5 NA NA 13 TGTGCCAGCAGTTATCCCGGGGGAAACACCATATATTTT CASSYPGGNTIYF
TRBJ1-4 TRBV10-3 NA NA 16 TGTGCCATCAGTGAGACCCACAGGGCTGGGGGTGAAAAACTGTTTTTT CAISETHRAGGEKLFF
TRBJ1-6 TRBV6-5 NA NA 12 TGTGCCAGCAGGGACTGGGATTCACCCCTCCACTTT CASRDWDSPLHF
TRBJ2-7 TRBV11-1 NA TRBD2 13 TGTGCCAGCAGCTTCGCGGGAGGCTACGAGCAGTACTTC CASSFAGGYEQYF
TRBJ1-6 TRBV5-3 NA TRBD1 14 TGTGCCAGAGGGACAGGAGGCTCCCATTCACCCCTCCACTTT CARGTGGSHSPLHF
TRBJ1-2 TRBV15 NA TRBD1 14 TGTGCCACCAGCTCGGACAGGGGAAACTATGGCTACACCTTC CATSSDRGNYGYTF
TRBJ2-7 TRBV6-5 NA TRBD1 15 TGTGCCAGCAGCGGCTCGACAGGGCCCGCCTACGAGCAGTACTTC CASSGSTGPAYEQYF